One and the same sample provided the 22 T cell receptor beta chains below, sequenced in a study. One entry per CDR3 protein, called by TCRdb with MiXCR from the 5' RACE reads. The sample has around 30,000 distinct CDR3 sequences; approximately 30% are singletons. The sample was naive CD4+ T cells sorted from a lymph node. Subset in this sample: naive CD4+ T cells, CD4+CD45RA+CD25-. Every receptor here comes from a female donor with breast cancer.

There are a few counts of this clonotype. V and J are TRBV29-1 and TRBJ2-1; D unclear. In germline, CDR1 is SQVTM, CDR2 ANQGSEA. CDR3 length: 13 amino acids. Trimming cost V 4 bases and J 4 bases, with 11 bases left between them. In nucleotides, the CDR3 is TGCAGCGTTGGGGCAGGAGATTACAATGAGCAGTTCTTC. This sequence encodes CSVGAGDYNEQFF.

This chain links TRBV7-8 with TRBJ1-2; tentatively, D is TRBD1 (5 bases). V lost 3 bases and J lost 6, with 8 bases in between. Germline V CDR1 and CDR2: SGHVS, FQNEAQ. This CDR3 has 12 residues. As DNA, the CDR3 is TGTGCCAGCAGCTTGGCAGGGCATGGCTACACCTTC. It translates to CASSLAGHGYTF.

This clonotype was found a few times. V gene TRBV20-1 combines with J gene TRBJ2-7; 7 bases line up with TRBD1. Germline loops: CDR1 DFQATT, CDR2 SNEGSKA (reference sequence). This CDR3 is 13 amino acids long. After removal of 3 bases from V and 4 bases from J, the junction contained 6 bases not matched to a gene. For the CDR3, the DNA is TGCAGTGCTAGGGGACAGAACCGTTACGAGCAGTACTTC. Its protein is CSARGQNRYEQYF.

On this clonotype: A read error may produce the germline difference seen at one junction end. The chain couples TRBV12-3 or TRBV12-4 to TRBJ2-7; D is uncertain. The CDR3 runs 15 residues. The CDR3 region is CATSLLRSRTNEQYF. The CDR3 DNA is TGTGCCACCAGTTTGCTCAGATCTCGGACCAACGAGCAGTACTTC.

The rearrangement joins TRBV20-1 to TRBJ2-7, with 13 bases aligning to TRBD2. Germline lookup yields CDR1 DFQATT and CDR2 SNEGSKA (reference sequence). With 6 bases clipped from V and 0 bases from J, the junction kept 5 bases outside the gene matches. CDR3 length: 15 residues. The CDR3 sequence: CSAEGTSGASYEQYF. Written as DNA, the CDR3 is TGCAGTGCCGAAGGGACTAGCGGGGCCTCCTACGAGCAGTACTTC.

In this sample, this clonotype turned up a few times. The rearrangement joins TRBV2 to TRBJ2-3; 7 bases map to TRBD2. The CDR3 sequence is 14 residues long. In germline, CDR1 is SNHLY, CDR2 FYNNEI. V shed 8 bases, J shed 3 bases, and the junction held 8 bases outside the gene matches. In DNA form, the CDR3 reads TGTGCCAGCGGGCTTGGGGAGGGGACAGATACGCAGTATTTT. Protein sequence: CASGLGEGTDTQYF.

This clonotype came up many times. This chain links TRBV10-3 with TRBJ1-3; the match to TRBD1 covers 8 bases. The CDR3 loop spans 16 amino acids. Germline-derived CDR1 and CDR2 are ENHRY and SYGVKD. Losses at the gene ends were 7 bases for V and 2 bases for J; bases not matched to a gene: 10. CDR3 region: CAITESLDRAGNTIYF. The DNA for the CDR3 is TGTGCCATCACCGAGTCCCTGGACAGGGCTGGAAACACCATATATTTT.

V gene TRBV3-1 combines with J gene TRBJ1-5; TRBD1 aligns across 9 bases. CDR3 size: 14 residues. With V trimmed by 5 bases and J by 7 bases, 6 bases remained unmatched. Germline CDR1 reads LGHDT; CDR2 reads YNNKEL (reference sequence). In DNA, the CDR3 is TGTGCCAGCAGCGAAACAGGGGGCGAGCAGCCCCAGCATTTT. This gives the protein CASSETGGEQPQHF.

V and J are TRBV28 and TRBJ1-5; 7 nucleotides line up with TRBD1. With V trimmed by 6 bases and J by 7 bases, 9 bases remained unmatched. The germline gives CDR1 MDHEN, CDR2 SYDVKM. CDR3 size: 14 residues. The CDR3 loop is CASSRQGGVQPQHF. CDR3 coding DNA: TGTGCCAGCAGCCGACAGGGTGGCGTGCAGCCCCAGCATTTT. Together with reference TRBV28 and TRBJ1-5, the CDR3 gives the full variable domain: DVKVTQSSRYLVKRTGEKVFLECVQDMDHENMFWYRQDPGLGLRLIYFSYDVKMKEKGDIPEGYSVSREKKERFSLILESASTNQTSMYLCASSRQGGVQPQHFGDGTRLSIL.

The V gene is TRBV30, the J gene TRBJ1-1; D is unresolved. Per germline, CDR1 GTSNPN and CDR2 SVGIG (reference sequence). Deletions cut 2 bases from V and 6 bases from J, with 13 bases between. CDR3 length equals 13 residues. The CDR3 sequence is CAWSWLGSAEAFF. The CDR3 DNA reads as TGTGCCTGGAGTTGGCTTGGTTCGGCTGAAGCTTTCTTT.

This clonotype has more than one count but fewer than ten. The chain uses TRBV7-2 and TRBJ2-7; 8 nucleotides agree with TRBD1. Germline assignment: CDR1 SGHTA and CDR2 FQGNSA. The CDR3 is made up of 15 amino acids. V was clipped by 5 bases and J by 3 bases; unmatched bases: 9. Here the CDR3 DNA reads TGTGCCAGCAGCGTGGGATCAGGGGGCTACTACGAGCAGTACTTC. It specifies CASSVGSGGYYEQYF.

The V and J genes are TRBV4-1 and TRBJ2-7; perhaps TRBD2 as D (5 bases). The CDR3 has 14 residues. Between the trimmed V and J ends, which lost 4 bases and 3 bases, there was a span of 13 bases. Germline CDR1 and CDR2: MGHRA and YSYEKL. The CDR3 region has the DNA TGCGCCAGCAGCCCGATCAGTCGGGACTACGAGCAGTACTTC. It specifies CASSPISRDYEQYF.

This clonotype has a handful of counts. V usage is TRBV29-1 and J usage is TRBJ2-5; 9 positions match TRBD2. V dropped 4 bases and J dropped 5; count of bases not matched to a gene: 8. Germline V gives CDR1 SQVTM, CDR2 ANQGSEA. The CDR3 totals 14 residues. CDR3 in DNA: TGCAGCGTTGCTAGCGGGGCCCTTCCGGAGACCCAGTACTTC. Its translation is CSVASGALPETQYF.

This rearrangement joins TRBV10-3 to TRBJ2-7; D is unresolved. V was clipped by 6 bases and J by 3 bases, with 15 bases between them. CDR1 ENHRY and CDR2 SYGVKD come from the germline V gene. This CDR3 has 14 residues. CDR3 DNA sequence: TGTGCCATCAGGGTAGCTCGACCTAACTACGAGCAGTACTTC. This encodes CAIRVARPNYEQYF.

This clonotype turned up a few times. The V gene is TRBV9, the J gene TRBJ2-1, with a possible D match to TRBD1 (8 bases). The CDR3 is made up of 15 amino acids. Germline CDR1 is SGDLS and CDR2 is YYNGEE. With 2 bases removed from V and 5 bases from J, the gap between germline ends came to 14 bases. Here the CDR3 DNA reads TGTGCCAGCAGCGTCGGGGGGACAGGAAACAATGAGCAGTTCTTC. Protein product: CASSVGGTGNNEQFF.

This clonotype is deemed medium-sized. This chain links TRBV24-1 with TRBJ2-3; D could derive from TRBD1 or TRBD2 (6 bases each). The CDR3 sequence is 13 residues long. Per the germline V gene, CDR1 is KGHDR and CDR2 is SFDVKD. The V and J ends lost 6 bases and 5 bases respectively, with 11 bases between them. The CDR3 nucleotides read TGTGCCACCAGTCTAGGGGGAGGAGATACGCAGTATTTT. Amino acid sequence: CATSLGGGDTQYF.

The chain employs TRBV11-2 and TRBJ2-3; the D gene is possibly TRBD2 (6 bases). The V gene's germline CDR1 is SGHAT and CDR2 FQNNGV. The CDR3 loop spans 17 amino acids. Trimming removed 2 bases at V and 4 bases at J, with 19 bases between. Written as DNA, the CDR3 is TGTGCCAGCAGCTTATTGGGGACTGCTACCTCCGCAGATACGCAGTATTTT. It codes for CASSLLGTATSADTQYF.

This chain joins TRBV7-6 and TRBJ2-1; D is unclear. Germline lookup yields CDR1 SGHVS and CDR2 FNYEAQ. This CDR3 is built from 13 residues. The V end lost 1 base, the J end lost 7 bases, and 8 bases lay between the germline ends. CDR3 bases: TGTGCCAGCAGCTTAGACACCTTTAATGAGCAGTTCTTC. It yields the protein CASSLDTFNEQFF.

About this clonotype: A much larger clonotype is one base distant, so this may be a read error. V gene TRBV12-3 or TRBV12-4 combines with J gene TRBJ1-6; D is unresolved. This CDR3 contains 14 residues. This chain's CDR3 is CASNSDSYNSSLHF. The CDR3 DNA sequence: TGTGCCAGCAATAGTGACTCCTATAATTCATCCCTCCACTTT.

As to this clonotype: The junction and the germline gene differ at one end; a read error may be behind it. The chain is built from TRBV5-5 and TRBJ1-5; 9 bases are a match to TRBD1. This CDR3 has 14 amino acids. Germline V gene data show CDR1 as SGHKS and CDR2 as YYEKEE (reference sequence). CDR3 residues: CASTRGQGGQPQHF. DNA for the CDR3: TGCGCCAGCACCAGGGGACAGGGAGGTCAGCCCCAGCATTTT. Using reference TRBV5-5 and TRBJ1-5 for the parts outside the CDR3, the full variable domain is DAGVTQSPTHLIKTRGQQVTLRCSPISGHKSVSWYQQVLGQGPQFIFQYYEKEERGRGNFPDRFSARQFPNYSSELNVNALLLGDSALYLCASTRGQGGQPQHFGDGTRLSIL.

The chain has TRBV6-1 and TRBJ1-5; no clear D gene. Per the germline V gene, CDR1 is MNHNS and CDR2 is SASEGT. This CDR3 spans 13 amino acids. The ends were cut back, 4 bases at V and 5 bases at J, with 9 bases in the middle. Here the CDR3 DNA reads TGTGCCAGCAGTGGGGGAGGATATCAGCCCCAGCATTTT. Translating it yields CASSGGGYQPQHF.

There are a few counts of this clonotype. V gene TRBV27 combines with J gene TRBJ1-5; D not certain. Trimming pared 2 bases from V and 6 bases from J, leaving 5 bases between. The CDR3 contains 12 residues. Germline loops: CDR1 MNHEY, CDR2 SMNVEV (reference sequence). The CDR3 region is CASSLMGQPQHF. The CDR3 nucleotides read TGTGCCAGCAGTTTAATGGGTCAGCCCCAGCATTTT.